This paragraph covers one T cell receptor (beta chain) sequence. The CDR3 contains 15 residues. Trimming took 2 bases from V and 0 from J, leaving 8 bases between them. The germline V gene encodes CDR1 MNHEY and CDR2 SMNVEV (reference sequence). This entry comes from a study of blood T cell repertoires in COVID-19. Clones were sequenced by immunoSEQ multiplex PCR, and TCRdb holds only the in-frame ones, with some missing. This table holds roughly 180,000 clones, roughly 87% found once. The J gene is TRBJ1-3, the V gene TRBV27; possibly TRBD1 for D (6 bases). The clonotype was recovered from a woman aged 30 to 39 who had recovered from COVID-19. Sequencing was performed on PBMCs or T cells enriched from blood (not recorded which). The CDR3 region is CASSLTGYSGNTIYF. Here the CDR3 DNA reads TGTGCCAGCAGTTTAACAGGGTACTCTGGAAACACCATATATTTT.